Here is one TCR beta chain with its context. This clone has only a few counts. No antigen is known for it. Base qualities are not recorded, but no much larger clone differs from it by a single base. The sample is drawn from a study of T cell responses to AZD1222 COVID-19 vaccine (dated by TCRdb to about 2021). For the wider study: AZD1222 recipients with second doses at about 4 weeks or about 12 weeks were pooled, because spike-specific TCR depth and breadth did not differ between schedules. A total of over 230 trial participants underwent TCR sequencing, of whom about 200 had received two doses of AZD1222 and approximately 25 had received two doses of the MenACWY control vaccine. Trial participants were enrolled by age into 18-55, 56-69 and 70-plus year subgroups, with roughly 160, 29 and 62 TCR-sequenced participants respectively. Points the paper makes about the study in general: Participants were mostly white British and included more females than males, and it was suggested by the authors that clonal diversity may have been underestimated. No day 14 peak-response samples were available, so repertoires were characterized only after the peak T cell response. Conclusions about previously exposed vaccinees were limited because only a handful of AZD1222 recipients were SARS-CoV-2 seropositive at baseline. Reportedly, close to half of the unique spike-specific TCRs recognized epitopes lying outside the regions that are mutated in the B.1.351 and B.1.1.7 variants. CD4 TCRs associated with the vaccine covered the entire spike protein, and the dominant responses were in regions 160-218 and 743-854. In the small 56-69-year group, the increase in depth fell short of significance, most likely because of low power. A significant rise in spike-specific TCR breadth and depth was observed after two AZD1222 doses relative to day 0 and relative to MenACWY recipients.

The CDR3 regions of human TCRbeta chains were subjected to immunosequencing. As for the original processing: Repertoire TCRs were checked for matches against a reference library of SARS-CoV-2-specific TCRs that had been generated using the MIRA antigen-specificity platform. Breadth meant the fraction of unique TCRs that were SARS-CoV-2-associated, whereas depth meant the fraction of total T cells that were SARS-CoV-2-associated. Using the MIRA data, each spike-specific TCR was mapped to the spike region that the TCR reacts to and placed in a CD4 or CD8 class. Log10-transformed breadth and depth values were compared by one-way ANOVA with Sidak's multiple comparisons tests. TCRdb obtained this table from immuneACCESS and retained in-frame rearrangements with V and J assigned. These tables miss some clones; where compared with another copy, unresolved V genes account for less than half of the shortfall, and the remainder is unexplained. V, J and clone size were drawn from that table, and D and trimming were deduced from the DNA. This sample gives about 120,000 clones in total; roughly 88% of them show up just once. The leading ten clones occupy 1.5% to 2% of the sample.

The CDR3 holds 14 amino acids from the cysteine to the phenylalanine. Only the CDR3 portion is preserved as DNA: 42 bases, with reading frame beginning at the first base. CDR1 and CDR2, per the germline V gene, are SNHLY and FYNNEI. The junction carries 7 bases between V and J, which are trimmed by 3 bases and 1 base respectively. According to the study, the label for this sample's time point signals: baseline before first vaccination. Vaccinee samples were obtained from the UK trials COV001 and COV002, which included a single-blind randomized controlled phase 2/3 trial of AZD1222 (ChAdOx1 nCoV-19) in healthy adults. For TCRbeta chain sequencing, PBMC samples from trial participants were taken at day 0 and at day 28 after the second dose.

The chain links TRBV2 with TRBJ1-5; a tentative D call is TRBD1 (5 bases match). The TCR originated in an adult in good health. The sequencing used peripheral blood, collected on day 0 of AZD1222 vaccination. The CDR3 corresponds to CASSDWGSNQPQHF. At the DNA level, the sequence is TGTGCCAGCAGTGATTGGGGCAGCAATCAGCCCCAGCATTTT.